The 9 T cell receptor beta chains below all came from one sample that was sequenced in a study of sequential checkpoint blockade in melanoma. Generated by immunoSEQ multiplex PCR, the TCRdb table keeps only in-frame clones and is missing some. The repertoire consists of several thousand clones, with 20% to 30% occurring once and the leading ten covering under 7%. Treatment denoted: randomized to nivolumab then ipilimumab (arm A) or the reverse (arm B). This specimen consisted of tumor tissue (inferred from file names), obtained from a patient given nivolumab and ipilimumab in sequence. Every receptor here comes from a human donor with melanoma.

This clone was seen a few times. The chain has TRBV25-1 and TRBJ1-1; D is ambiguous. Trimming removed 1 base at V and 3 bases at J, with 6 bases between. CDR1 is MGHDK, CDR2 SYGVNS, per germline. This CDR3 spans 13 amino acids. The DNA for the CDR3 is TGTGCCAGCAGTGAATTGACGGACACTGAAGCTTTCTTT. This gives the protein CASSELTDTEAFF.

The sample holds a few counts of this clone. The chain uses TRBV11-3 and TRBJ2-1, with TRBD2 matching 7 bases. Trimming removed 4 bases from V and 2 bases from J; junction bases left unmatched: 5. CDR3 size: 15 residues. Germline V CDR1 and CDR2: SGHNT, YENEEA. In DNA, the CDR3 is TGTGCCAGCAGCTCAAAGCGGGATCCCTACAATGAGCAGTTCTTC. Amino acid sequence: CASSSKRDPYNEQFF.

The chain links TRBV11-3 to TRBJ2-3; maybe TRBD2 (5 bases). Between the trimmed V and J ends, which lost 1 base and 5 bases, there was a span of 13 bases. Germline V gene sequence: CDR1 SGHNT, CDR2 YENEEA. CDR3 length: 15 residues. CDR3: CASSLVALAVDTQYF. The CDR3, as DNA: TGTGCCAGCAGCTTAGTCGCGCTAGCAGTAGATACGCAGTATTTT.

The chain joins TRBV6-8 to TRBJ2-7; D is undetermined. Germline V gives CDR1 MNHGY, CDR2 SAAAGT. This CDR3 has 14 amino acids. V lost 2 bases, J lost 5 bases, and 13 bases lay in between. In DNA form, the CDR3 reads TGTGCCAGCAGTTACGGGTCCGGGTTCGACGAGCAGTACTTC. Protein sequence: CASSYGSGFDEQYF.

The chain recombines TRBV12-5 with TRBJ1-6; D uncertain. The CDR3 loop spans 19 amino acids. Germline V gives CDR1 LGHNT, CDR2 FRNRAP. V was pared by 1 base and J by 1 base, with 17 bases between. CDR3 nucleotides: TGTGCTAGTGGTTTGGAGGTCGGTCCGGAGATATCCTATAATTCACCCCTCCACTTT. It specifies CASGLEVGPEISYNSPLHF. The whole variable domain, remainder taken from reference TRBV12-5 and TRBJ1-6, is DARVTQTPRHKVTEMGQEVTMRCQPILGHNTVFWYRQTMMQGLELLAYFRNRAPLDDSGMPKDRFSAEMPDATLATLKIQPSEPRDSAVYFCASGLEVGPEISYNSPLHFGNGTRLTVT.

This clone was observed a handful of times. The chain employs TRBV11-3 and TRBJ1-1, with 8 nucleotides matching TRBD1. The CDR3 length is 14 residues. Unmatched junction bases numbered 7, after V lost 5 bases and J lost 5 bases. Looked up from germline, CDR1 is SGHNT and CDR2 is YENEEA. The CDR3 DNA reads TGTGCCAGCAGCACTCCCAGGGGGCGTACTGAAGCTTTCTTT. Encoded protein: CASSTPRGRTEAFF.

The chain links TRBV28 to TRBJ2-7; TRBD1 matches 7 bases. CDR1 is MDHEN and CDR2 is SYDVKM in the germline V gene. The CDR3 is made up of 14 amino acids. V shed 7 bases and J 5 bases; nucleotides not matched to a gene: 11. The CDR3, as DNA: TGTGCCAGCACCCTGGGTAGGGGGCGAAACGAGCAGTACTTC. As protein: CASTLGRGRNEQYF. Drawing the rest from reference TRBV28 and TRBJ2-7, the complete variable domain is DVKVTQSSRYLVKRTGEKVFLECVQDMDHENMFWYRQDPGLGLRLIYFSYDVKMKEKGDIPEGYSVSREKKERFSLILESASTNQTSMYLCASTLGRGRNEQYFGPGTRLTVT.

This clone was seen repeatedly, ten times or more. This chain uses TRBV6-8 with TRBJ1-6; D unresolved. This CDR3 comprises 16 residues. Trimming shortened V by 6 bases and J by 0 bases, and 12 bases separated the two germline ends. Per the germline V gene, CDR1 is MNHGY and CDR2 is SAAAGT. Here the CDR3 reads CASRSLQSSYNSPLHF. In DNA form, the CDR3 reads TGTGCCAGCAGGTCTCTACAGAGCTCCTATAATTCACCCCTCCACTTT.

The chain is built from TRBV11-3 and TRBJ2-1; D not resolved. Germline CDR1 reads SGHNT; CDR2 reads YENEEA. V was pared by 2 bases and J by 4 bases, with 12 bases between. CDR3 length: 15 residues. The CDR3, as DNA: TGTGCCAGCAGCTTACCAAGCGTAAGTTACAATGAGCAGTTCTTC. It encodes CASSLPSVSYNEQFF.